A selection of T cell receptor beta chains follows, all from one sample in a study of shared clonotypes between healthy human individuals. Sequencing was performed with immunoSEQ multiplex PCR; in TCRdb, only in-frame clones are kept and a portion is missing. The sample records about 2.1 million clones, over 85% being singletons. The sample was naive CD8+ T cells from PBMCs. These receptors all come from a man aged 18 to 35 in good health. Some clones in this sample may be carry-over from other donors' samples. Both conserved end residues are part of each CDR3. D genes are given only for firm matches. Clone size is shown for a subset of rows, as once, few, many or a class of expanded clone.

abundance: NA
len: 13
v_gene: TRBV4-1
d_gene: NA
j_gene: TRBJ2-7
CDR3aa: CASSQAGVYEQYF
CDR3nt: TGCGCCAGCAGCCAAGCAGGGGTCTACGAGCAGTACTTC

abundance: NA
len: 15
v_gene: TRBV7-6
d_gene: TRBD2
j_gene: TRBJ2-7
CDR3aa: CASSLEPREESEQYF
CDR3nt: TGTGCCAGCAGCTTAGAACCGCGGGAGGAATCGGAGCAGTACTTC

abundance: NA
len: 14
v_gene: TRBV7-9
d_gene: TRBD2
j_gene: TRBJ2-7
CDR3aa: CASSRSGRLHEQYF
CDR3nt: TGTGCCAGCAGCCGTAGCGGGAGACTCCACGAGCAGTACTTC

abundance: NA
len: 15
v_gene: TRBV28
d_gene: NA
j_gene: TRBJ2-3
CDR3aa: CASSFPSPASDTQYF
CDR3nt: TGTGCCAGCAGTTTTCCGTCGCCCGCCTCAGATACGCAGTATTTT

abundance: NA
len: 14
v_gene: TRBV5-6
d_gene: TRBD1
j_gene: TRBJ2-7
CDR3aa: CASRGDRDPYEQYF
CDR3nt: TGTGCCAGCAGGGGGGACAGGGACCCCTACGAGCAGTACTTC

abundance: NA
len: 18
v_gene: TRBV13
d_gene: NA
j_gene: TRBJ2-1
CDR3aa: CASSSSTTGDSPLGEQFF
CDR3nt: TGTGCCAGCAGCTCCTCCACTACAGGGGACTCACCCCTCGGGGAGCAGTTCTTC

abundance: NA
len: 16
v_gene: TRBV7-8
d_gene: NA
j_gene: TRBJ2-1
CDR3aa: CASSFRAGIAYNEQFF
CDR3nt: TGTGCCAGCAGCTTTAGGGCCGGGATTGCTTACAATGAGCAGTTCTTC

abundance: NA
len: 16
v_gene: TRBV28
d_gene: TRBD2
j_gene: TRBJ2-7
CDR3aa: CASSSPGGRVSYEQYF
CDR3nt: TGTGCCAGCAGTTCCCCGGGGGGGCGGGTCTCCTACGAGCAGTACTTC

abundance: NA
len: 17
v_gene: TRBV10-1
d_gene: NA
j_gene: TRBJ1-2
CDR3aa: CASSGTRKTQANYGYTF
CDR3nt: TGCGCCAGCAGTGGAACACGCAAGACACAAGCTAACTATGGCTACACCTTC

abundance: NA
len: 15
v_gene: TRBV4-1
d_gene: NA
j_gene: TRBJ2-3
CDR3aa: CASSQGGDSTDTQYF
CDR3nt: TGCGCCAGCAGCCAAGGCGGGGATAGCACAGATACGCAGTATTTT

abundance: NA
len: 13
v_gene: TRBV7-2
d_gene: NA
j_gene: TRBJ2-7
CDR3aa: CASNLGGKDEQYF
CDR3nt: TGTGCCAGCAACCTGGGAGGCAAGGACGAGCAGTACTTC

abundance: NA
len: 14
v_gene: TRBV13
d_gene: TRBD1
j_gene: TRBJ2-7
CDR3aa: CASSTGTVEDEQYF
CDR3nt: TGTGCCAGCAGCACGGGGACAGTTGAAGACGAGCAGTACTTC

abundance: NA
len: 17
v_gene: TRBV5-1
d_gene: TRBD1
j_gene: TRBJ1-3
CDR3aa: CASSSDPGGAFGNTIYF
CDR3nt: TGCGCCAGCAGCTCGGACCCAGGGGGCGCTTTTGGAAACACCATATATTTT

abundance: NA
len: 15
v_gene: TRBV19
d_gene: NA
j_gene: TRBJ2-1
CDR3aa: CASSIRQGIHNEQFF
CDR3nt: TGTGCCAGTAGTATTCGGCAGGGGATCCACAATGAGCAGTTCTTC

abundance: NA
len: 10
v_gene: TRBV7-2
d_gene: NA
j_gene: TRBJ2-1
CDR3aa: CASGSYEQFF
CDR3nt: TGTGCCAGCGGGTCTTATGAGCAGTTCTTC

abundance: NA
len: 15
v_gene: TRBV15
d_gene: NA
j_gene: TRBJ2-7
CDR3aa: CATSRDLDRLYEQYF
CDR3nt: TGTGCCACCAGCAGAGATCTGGACAGATTATACGAGCAGTACTTC

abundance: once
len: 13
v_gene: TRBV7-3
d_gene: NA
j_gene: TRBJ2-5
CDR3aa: CASSLDFGETQYF
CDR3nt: TGTGCCAGCAGCTTAGATTTTGGAGAGACCCAGTACTTC

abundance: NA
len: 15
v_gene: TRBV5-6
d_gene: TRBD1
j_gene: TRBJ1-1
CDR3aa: CASSLGGQVNTEAFF
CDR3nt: TGTGCCAGCAGCTTGGGGGGACAGGTGAACACTGAAGCTTTCTTT

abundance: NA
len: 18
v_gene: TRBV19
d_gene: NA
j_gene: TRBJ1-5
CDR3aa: CASSFLGGTVGSNQPQHF
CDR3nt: TGTGCCAGTAGTTTTCTGGGAGGGACGGTGGGTAGCAATCAGCCCCAGCATTTT

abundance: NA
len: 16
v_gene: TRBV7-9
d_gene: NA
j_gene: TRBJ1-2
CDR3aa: CASSHHLQGPLGGYTF
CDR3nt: TGTGCCAGCAGTCACCACCTGCAGGGGCCCCTGGGGGGCTACACCTTC

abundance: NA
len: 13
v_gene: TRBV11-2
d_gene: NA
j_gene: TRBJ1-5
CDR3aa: CASSLHSNQPQHF
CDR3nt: TGTGCCAGCAGCTTACACAGCAATCAGCCCCAGCATTTT

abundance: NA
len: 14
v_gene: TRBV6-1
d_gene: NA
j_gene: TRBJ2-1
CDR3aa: CASSELAGGNEQFF
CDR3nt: TGTGCCAGCAGTGAATTGGCAGGAGGGAATGAGCAGTTCTTC

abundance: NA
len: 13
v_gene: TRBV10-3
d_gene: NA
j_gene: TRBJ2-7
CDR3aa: CASSYSETGEQYF
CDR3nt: TGTGCCAGCAGTTACTCGGAGACGGGCGAGCAGTACTTC

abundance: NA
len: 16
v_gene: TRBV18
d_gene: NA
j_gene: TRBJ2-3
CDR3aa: CASSPRRGTSTDTQYF
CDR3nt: TGTGCCAGCTCACCGCGACGAGGGACTAGCACAGATACGCAGTATTTT

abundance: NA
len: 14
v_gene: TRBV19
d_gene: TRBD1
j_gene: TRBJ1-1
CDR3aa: CASSVDRVGTEAFF
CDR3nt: TGTGCCAGTAGTGTGGACAGGGTTGGCACTGAAGCTTTCTTT

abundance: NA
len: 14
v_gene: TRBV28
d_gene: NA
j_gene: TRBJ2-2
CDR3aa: CASSLGRDTGELFF
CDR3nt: TGTGCCAGCAGTTTAGGGCGGGACACCGGGGAGCTGTTTTTT

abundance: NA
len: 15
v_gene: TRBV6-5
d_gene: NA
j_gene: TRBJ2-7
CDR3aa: CASSYSPGQSYEQYF
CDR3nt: TGTGCCAGCAGTTACTCGCCGGGACAAAGCTACGAGCAGTACTTC

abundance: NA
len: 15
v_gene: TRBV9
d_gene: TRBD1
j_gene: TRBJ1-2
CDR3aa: CASSPRTGAHGGYTF
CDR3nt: TGTGCCAGCAGCCCAAGGACAGGGGCGCACGGAGGCTACACCTTC

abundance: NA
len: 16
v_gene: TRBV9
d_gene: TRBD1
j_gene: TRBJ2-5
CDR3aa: CASSVVGTGARETQYF
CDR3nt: TGTGCCAGCAGCGTAGTGGGGACAGGGGCCAGGGAGACCCAGTACTTC

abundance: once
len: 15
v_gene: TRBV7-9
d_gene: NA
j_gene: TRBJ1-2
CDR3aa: CASSYLLREDYGYTF
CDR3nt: TGTGCCAGCAGTTATTTATTGCGGGAGGACTATGGCTACACCTTC

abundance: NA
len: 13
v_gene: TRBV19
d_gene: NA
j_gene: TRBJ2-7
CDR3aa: CATKDSLSYEQYF
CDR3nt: TGTGCCACAAAGGACAGCCTCTCCTACGAGCAGTACTTC

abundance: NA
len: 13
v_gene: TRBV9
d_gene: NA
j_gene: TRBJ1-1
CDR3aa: CASSAGGGTEAFF
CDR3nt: TGTGCCAGCAGCGCTGGGGGGGGTACTGAAGCTTTCTTT

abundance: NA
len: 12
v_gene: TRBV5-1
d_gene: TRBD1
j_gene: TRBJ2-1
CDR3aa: CASSLPTGAQFF
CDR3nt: TGCGCCAGCAGCTTGCCGACAGGGGCGCAGTTCTTC

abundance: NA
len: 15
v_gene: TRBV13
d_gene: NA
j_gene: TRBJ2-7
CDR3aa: CASSPRDNAPYEQYF
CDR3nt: TGTGCCAGCAGCCCCCGGGACAACGCACCCTACGAGCAGTACTTC

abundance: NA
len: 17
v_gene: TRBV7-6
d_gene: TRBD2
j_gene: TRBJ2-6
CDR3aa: CASSLASGGSGANVLTF
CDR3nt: TGTGCCAGCAGCTTAGCGTCCGGGGGGTCTGGGGCCAACGTCCTGACTTTC

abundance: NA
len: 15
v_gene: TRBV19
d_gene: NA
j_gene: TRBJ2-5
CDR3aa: CASSVGLARKETQYF
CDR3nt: TGTGCCAGTAGTGTGGGTCTAGCCCGTAAAGAGACCCAGTACTTC

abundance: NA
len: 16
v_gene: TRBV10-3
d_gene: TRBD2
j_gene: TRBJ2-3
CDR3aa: CAISVLAPFNTDTQYF
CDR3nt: TGTGCCATCAGCGTACTAGCGCCTTTCAATACAGATACGCAGTATTTT

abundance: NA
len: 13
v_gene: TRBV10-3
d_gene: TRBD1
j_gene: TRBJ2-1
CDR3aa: CAIGQGVNNEQFF
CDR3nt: TGTGCCATCGGACAGGGGGTCAACAATGAGCAGTTCTTC

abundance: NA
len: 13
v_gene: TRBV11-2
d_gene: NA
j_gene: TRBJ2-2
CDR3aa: CASRPALDGELFF
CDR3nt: TGTGCCAGCAGGCCCGCCTTAGACGGGGAGCTGTTTTTT

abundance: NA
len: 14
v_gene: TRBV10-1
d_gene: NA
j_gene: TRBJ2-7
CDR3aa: CASSESRGPYEQYF
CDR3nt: TGCGCCAGCAGTGAGTCGCGGGGCCCCTACGAGCAGTACTTC

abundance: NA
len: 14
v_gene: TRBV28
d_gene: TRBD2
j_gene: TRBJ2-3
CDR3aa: CASSFVAGADTQYF
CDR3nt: TGTGCCAGCAGTTTTGTCGCGGGAGCAGATACGCAGTATTTT

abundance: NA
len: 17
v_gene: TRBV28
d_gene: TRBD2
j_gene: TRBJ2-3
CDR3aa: CATRGLAGGPPTDTQYF
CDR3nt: TGTGCCACCAGGGGACTAGCGGGAGGCCCACCCACAGATACGCAGTATTTT

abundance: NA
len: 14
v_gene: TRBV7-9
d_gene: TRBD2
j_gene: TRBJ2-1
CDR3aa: CASSAGTSDGEQFF
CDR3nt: TGTGCCAGCAGCGCTGGGACTAGCGACGGTGAGCAGTTCTTC

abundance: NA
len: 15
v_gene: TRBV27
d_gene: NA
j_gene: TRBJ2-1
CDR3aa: CASSLALVGGNEQFF
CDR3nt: TGTGCCAGCAGTTTAGCCCTAGTGGGGGGCAATGAGCAGTTCTTC

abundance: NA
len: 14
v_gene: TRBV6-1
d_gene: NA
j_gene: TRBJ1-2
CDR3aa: CASSGRGPLYGYTF
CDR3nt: TGTGCCAGCAGCGGCAGGGGCCCACTCTATGGCTACACCTTC

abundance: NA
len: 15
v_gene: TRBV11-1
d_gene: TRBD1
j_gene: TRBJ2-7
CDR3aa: CASSLLRQGAYEQYF
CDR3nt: TGTGCCAGCAGCTTACTGAGACAGGGAGCCTACGAGCAGTACTTC

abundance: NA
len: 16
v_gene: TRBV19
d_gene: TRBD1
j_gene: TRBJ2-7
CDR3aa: CASSIPGDREYGEQYF
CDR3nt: TGTGCCAGTAGTATACCGGGGGACAGGGAATATGGCGAGCAGTACTTC

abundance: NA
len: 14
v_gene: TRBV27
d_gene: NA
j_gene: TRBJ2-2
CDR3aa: CASTTKLNTGELFF
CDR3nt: TGTGCCAGCACCACGAAATTGAACACCGGGGAGCTGTTTTTT